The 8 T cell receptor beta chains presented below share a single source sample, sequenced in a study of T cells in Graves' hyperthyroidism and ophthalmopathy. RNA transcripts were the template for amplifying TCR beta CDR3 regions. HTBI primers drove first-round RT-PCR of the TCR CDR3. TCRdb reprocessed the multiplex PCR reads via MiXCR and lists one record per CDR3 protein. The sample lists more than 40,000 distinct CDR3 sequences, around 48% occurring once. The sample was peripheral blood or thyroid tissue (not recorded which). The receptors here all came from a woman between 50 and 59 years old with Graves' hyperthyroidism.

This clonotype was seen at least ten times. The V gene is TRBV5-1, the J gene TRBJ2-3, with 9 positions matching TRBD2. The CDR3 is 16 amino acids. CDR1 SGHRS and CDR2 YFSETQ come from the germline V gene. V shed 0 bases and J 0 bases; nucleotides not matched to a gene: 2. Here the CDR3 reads CASSLGTSASTDTQYF. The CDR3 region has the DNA TGCGCCAGCAGCTTGGGGACTAGCGCCAGCACAGATACGCAGTATTTT.

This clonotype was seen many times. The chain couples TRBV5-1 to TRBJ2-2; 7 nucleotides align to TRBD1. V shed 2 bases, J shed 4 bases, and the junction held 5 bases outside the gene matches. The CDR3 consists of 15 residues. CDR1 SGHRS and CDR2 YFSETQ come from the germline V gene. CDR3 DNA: TGCGCCAGCAGCTTAGAGACAGGGTTCACCGGGGAGCTGTTTTTT. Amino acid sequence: CASSLETGFTGELFF.

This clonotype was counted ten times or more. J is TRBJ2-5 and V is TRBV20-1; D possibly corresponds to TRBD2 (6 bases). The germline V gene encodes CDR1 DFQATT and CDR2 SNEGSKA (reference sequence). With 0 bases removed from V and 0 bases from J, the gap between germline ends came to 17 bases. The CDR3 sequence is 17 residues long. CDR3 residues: CSARDRFGLAYQETQYF. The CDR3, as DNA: TGCAGTGCTAGAGATCGTTTTGGGCTAGCGTACCAAGAGACCCAGTACTTC.

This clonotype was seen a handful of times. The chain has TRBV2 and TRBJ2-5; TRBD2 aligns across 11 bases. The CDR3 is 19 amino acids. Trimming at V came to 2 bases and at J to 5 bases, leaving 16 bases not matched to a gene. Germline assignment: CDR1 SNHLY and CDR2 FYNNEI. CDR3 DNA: TGTGCCAGCAGTGAAAGTGGTCTAGCGGGAGGAGCGAGGTGGGAGACCCAGTACTTC. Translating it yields CASSESGLAGGARWETQYF.

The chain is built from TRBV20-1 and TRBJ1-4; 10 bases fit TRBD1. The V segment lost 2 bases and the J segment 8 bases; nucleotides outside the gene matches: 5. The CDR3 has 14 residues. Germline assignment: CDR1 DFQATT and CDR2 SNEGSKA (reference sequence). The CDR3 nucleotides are TGCAGTGCTAGATCGACAGGGGGCCGGGAAAAACTGTTTTTT. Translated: CSARSTGGREKLFF.

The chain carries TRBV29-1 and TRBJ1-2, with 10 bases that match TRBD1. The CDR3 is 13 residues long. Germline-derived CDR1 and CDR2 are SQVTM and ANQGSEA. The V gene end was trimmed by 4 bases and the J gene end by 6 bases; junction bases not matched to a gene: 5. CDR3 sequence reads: CSVGAGTGDGYTF. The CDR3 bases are TGCAGCGTTGGAGCGGGGACAGGGGATGGCTACACCTTC.

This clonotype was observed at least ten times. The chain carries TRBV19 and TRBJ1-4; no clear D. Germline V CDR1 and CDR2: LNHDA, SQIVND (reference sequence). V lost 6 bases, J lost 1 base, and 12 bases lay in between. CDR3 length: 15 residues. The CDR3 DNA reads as TGTGCCAGTAGCTTAGGCCATGGAACTAATGAAAAACTGTTTTTT. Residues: CASSLGHGTNEKLFF.

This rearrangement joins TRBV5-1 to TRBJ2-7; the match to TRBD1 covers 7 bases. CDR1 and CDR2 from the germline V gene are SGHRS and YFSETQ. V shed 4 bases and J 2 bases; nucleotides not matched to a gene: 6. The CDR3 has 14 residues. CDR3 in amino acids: CASSPWDRPYEQYF. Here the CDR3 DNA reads TGCGCCAGCAGCCCCTGGGACAGACCCTACGAGCAGTACTTC.